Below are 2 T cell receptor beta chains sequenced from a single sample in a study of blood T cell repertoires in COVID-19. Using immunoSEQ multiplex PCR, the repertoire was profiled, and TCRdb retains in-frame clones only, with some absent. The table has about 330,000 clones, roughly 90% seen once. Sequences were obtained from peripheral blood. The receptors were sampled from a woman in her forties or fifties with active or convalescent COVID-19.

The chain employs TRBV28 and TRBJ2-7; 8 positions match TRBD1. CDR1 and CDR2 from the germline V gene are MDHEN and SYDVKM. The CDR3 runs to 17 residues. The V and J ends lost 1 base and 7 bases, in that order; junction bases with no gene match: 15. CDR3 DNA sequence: TGTGCCAGCAGTTTATTCGACAGGGGCCTGGTGAGTAGAGAGCAGTACTTC. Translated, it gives CASSLFDRGLVSREQYF.

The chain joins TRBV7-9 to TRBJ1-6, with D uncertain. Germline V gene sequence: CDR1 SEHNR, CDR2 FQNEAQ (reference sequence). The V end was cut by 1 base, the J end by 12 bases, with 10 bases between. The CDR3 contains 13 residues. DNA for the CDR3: TGTGCCAGCAGCTTAGACTCACGGGGACCCCTCCACTTT. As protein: CASSLDSRGPLHF.